Shown below are 2 T cell receptor beta chains from a single sample sequenced in a study of neurological immune-mediated disorders. A single record per CDR3 protein comes from TCRdb applying MiXCR to the 5' RACE reads. Of 40,000 to 50,000 distinct CDR3 sequences listed, under 2% are singletons. The material sequenced was PBMCs. The receptors stem from a middle-aged woman with multiple sclerosis.

This clonotype appeared many times. This sequence joins TRBV6-5 and TRBJ2-7; D is possibly TRBD1 or TRBD2 (5 bases each). V dropped 8 bases and J dropped 0 bases, with 14 bases sitting between them. The CDR3 has 14 residues. Germline assignment: CDR1 MNHEY and CDR2 SVGAGI. The DNA for the CDR3 is TGTGCCAGCGCCCGAGGGGTTTTCTCCTACGAGCAGTACTTC. Its translation: CASARGVFSYEQYF.

The table lists this clonotype with a few counts. The rearrangement links TRBV10-3 to TRBJ2-1; weak D call: TRBD2 (5 bases). The CDR3 is 15 amino acids. Trimming shortened V by 4 bases and J by 0 bases, and 10 bases separated the two germline ends. Germline CDR1 is ENHRY and CDR2 is SYGVKD. The CDR3 region is CAISGERSSYNEQFF. CDR3 nucleotide sequence: TGTGCCATCAGTGGGGAGCGGAGCTCCTACAATGAGCAGTTCTTC.